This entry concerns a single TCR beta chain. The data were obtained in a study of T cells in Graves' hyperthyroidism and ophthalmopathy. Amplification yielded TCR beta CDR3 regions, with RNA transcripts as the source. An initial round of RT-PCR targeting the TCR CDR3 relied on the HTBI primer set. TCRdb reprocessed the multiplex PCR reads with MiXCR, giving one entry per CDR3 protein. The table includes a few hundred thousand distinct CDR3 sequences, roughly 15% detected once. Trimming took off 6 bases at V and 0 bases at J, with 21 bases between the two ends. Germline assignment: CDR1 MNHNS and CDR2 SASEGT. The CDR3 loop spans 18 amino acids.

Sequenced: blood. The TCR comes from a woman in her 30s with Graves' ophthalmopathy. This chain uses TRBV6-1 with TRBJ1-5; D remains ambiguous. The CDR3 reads CASRAIKGSHYSNQPQHF. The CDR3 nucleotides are TGTGCCAGCAGGGCGATCAAGGGCAGCCATTATAGCAATCAGCCCCAGCATTTT.